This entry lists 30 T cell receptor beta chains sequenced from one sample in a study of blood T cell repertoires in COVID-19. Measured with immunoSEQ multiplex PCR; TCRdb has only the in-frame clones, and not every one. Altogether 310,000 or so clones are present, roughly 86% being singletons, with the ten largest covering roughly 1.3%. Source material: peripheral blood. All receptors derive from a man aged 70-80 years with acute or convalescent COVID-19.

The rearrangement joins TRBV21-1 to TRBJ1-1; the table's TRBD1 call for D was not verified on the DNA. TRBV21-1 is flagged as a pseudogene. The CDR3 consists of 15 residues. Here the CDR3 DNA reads TGTGCCAGCAGCAAAGCGCTGGACAGAGGCACTGAAGCTTTCTTT. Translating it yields CASSKALDRGTEAFF.

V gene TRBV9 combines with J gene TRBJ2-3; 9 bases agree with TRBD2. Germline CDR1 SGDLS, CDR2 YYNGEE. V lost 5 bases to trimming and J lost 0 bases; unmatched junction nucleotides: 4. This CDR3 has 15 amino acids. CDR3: CASSPAGGSTDTQYF. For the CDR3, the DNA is TGTGCCAGCAGTCCCGCGGGGGGGAGCACAGATACGCAGTATTTT. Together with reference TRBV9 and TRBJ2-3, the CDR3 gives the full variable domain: DSGVTQTPKHLITATGQRVTLRCSPRSGDLSVYWYQQSLDQGLQFLIQYYNGEERAKGNILERFSAQQFPDLHSELNLSSLELGDSALYFCASSPAGGSTDTQYFGPGTRLTVL.

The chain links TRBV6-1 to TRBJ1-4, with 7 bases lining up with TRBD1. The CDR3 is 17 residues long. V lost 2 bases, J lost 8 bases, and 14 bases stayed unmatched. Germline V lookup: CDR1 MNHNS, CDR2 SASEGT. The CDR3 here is CASSEIIRAGGIEKLFF. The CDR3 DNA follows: TGTGCCAGCAGTGAAATTATCCGGGCAGGGGGAATCGAAAAACTGTTTTTT.

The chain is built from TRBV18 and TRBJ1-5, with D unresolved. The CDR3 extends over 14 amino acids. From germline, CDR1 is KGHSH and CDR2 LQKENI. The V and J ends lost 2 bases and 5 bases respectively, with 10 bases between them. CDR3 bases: TGTGCCAGCTCACCAGGAGAGGGTTATCAGCCCCAGCATTTT. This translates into CASSPGEGYQPQHF.

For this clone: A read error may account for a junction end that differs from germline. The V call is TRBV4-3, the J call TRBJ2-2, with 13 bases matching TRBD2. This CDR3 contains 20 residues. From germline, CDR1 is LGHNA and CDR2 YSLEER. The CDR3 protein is CATSRLFLGTSGDDTGELFF. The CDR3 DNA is TGCGCCACCAGCCGACTCTTCTTAGGGACTAGCGGGGACGACACCGGGGAGCTGTTTTTT.

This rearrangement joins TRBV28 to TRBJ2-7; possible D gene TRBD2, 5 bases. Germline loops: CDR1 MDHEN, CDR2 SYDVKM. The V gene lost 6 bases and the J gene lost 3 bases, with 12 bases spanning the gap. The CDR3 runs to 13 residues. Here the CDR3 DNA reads TGTGCCAGCAGCCTGGGAGCCGACTACGAGCAGTACTTC. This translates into CASSLGADYEQYF.

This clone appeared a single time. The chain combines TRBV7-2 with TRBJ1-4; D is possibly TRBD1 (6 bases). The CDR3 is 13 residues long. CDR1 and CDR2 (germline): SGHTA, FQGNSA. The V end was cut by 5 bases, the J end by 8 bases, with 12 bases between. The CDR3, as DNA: TGTGCCAGCAGCACAGGGTGGGGAGAAAAACTGTTTTTT. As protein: CASSTGWGEKLFF. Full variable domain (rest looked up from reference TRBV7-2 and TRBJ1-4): GAGVSQSPSNKVTEKGKDVELRCDPISGHTALYWYRQSLGQGLEFLIYFQGNSAPDKSGLPSDRFSAERTGGSVSTLTIQRTQQEDSAVYLCASSTGWGEKLFFGSGTQLSVL.

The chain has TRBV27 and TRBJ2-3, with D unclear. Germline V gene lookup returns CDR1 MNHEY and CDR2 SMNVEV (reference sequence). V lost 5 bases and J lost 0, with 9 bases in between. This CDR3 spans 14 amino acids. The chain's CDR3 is CASSRRGSTDTQYF. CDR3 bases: TGTGCCAGCAGTCGGCGAGGTAGCACAGATACGCAGTATTTT.

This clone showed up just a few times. The CDR3 DNA reads as TGTGCCAGCAGTGCCTTGACTAGCTTGGAGCTGTTTTTT. Translated: CASSALTSLELFF. The chain uses TRBV25-1 and TRBJ2-2; 7 nucleotides agree with TRBD2. J was trimmed by 10 bases and V by 4 bases; bases with no gene match: 6. Germline CDR1 MGHDK, CDR2 SYGVNS. The CDR3 runs to 13 residues.

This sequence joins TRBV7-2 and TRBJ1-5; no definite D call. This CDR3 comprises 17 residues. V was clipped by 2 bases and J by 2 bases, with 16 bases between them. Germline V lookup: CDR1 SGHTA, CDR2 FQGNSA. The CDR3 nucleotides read TGTGCCAGCAGCTTAAATTGGAGGGCTTTTCGCAATCAGCCCCAGCATTTT. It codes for CASSLNWRAFRNQPQHF.

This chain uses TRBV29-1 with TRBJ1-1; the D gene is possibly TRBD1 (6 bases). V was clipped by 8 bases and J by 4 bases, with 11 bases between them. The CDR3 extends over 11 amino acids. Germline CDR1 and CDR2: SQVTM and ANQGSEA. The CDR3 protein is CSPSRGTEAFF. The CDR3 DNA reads TGCAGCCCTAGCAGGGGCACTGAAGCTTTCTTT.

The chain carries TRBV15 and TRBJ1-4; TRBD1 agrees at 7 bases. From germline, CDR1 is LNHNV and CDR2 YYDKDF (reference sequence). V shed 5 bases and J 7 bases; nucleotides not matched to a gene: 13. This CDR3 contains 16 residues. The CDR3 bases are TGTGCCACCAGCCTCCCCAGGGGGGTATTGGGTGAAAAACTGTTTTTT. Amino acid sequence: CATSLPRGVLGEKLFF.

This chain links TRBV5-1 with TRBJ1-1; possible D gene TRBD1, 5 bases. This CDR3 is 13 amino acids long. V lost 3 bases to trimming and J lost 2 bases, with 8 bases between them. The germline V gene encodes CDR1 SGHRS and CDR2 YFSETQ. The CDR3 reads CASSSGQNTEAFF. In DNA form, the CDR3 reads TGCGCCAGCAGCTCCGGACAAAACACTGAAGCTTTCTTT.

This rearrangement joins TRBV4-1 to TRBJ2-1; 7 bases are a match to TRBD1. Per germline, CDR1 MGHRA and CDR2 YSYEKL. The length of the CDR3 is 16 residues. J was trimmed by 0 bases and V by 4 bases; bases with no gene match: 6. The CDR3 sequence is CASSPRQGNSYNEQFF. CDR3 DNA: TGCGCCAGCAGCCCTAGACAGGGAAACTCCTACAATGAGCAGTTCTTC.

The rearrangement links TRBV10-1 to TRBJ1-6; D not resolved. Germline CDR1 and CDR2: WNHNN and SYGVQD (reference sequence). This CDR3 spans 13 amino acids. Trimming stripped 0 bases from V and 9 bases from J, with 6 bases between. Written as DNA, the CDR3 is TGCGCCAGCAGTGAGTCGGGCTCTTCACCCCTCCACTTT. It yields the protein CASSESGSSPLHF.

CDR3 sequence (DNA): TGTGCCAGCAGCTTAGTATCTGAGAGCTCCTACGAGCAGTACTTC. It codes for CASSLVSESSYEQYF. The chain links TRBV7-8 to TRBJ2-7; the D is unclear. The CDR3 loop spans 15 amino acids. Trimming removed 1 base at V and 0 bases at J, with 10 bases between. Per the germline V gene, CDR1 is SGHVS and CDR2 is FQNEAQ.

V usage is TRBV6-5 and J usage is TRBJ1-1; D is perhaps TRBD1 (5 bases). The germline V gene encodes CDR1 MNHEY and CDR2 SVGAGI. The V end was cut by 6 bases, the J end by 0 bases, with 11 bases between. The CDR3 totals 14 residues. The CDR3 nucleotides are TGTGCCAGCAGAACCCCAGGGCTGAACACTGAAGCTTTCTTT. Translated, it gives CASRTPGLNTEAFF.

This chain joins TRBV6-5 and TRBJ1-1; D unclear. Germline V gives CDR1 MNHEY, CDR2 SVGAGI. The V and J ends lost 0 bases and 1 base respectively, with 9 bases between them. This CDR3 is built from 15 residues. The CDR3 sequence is CASSYSTRQNTEAFF. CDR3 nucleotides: TGTGCCAGCAGTTACTCGACACGGCAGAACACTGAAGCTTTCTTT.

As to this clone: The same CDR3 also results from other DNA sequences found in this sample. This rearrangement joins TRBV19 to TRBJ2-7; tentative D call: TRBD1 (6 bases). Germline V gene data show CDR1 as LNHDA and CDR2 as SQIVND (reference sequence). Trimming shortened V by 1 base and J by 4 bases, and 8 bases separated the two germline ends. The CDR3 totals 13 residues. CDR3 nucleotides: TGTGCCAGTAGTATAGCCAGGGGTTACGAGCAGTACTTC. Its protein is CASSIARGYEQYF.

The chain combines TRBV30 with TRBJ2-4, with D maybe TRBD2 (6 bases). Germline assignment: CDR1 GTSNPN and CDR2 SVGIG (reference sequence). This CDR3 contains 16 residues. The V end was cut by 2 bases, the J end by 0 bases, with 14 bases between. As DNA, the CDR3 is TGTGCCTGGAGTCCCCAAGGGACTTTAGCCAAAAACATTCAGTACTTC. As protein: CAWSPQGTLAKNIQYF.

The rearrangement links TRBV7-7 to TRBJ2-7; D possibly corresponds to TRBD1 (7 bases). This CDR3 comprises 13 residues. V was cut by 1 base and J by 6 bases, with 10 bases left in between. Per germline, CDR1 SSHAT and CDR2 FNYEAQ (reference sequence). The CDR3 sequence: CASSLGQGGEQYF. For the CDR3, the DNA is TGTGCCAGCAGCTTAGGACAGGGAGGCGAGCAGTACTTC. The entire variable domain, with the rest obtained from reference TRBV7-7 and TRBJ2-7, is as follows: GAGVSQSPRYKVTKRGQDVTLRCDPISSHATLYWYQQALGQGPEFLTYFNYEAQPDKSGLPSDRFSAERPEGSISTLTIQRTEQRDSAMYRCASSLGQGGEQYFGPGTRLTVT.

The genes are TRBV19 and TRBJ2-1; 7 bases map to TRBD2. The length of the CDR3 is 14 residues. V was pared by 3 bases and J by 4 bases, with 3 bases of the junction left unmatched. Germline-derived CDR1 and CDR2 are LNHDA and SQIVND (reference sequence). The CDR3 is CASSIPGGYNEQFF. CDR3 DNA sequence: TGTGCCAGTAGTATCCCGGGAGGTTACAATGAGCAGTTCTTC. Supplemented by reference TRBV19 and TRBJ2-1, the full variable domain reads DGGITQSPKYLFRKEGQNVTLSCEQNLNHDAMYWYRQDPGQGLRLIYYSQIVNDFQKGDIAEGYSVSREKKESFPLTVTSAQKNPTAFYLCASSIPGGYNEQFFGPGTRLTVL.

The CDR3 is CASSPPGAGGPDNEQFF. The CDR3 DNA reads as TGTGCCAGCAGCCCGCCCGGGGCGGGAGGGCCTGACAATGAGCAGTTCTTC. This chain joins TRBV7-8 and TRBJ2-1, with TRBD2 identical over 9 bases. There are 17 residues in the CDR3. Trimming at V came to 5 bases and at J to 5 bases, leaving 13 bases not matched to a gene. Germline CDR1 SGHVS, CDR2 FQNEAQ.

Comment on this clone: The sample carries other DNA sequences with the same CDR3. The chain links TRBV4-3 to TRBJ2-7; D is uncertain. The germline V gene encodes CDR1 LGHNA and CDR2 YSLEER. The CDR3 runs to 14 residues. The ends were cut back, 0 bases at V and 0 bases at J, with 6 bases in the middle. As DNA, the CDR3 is TGCGCCAGCAGCCAAGACCGACTCTCCTACGAGCAGTACTTC. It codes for CASSQDRLSYEQYF.

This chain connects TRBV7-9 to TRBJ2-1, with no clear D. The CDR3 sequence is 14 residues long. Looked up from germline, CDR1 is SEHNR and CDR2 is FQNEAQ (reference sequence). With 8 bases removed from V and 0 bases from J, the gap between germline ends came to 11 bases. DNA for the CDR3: TGTGCCAGCCGGAGCTTTAGCTCCTACAATGAGCAGTTCTTC. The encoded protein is CASRSFSSYNEQFF.

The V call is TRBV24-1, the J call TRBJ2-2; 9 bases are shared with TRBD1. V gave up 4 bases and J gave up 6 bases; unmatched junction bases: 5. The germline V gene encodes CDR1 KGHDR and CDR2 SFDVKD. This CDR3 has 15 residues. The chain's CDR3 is CATSEGTGSPGELFF. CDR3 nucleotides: TGTGCCACCAGTGAGGGGACAGGGAGTCCCGGGGAGCTGTTTTTT.

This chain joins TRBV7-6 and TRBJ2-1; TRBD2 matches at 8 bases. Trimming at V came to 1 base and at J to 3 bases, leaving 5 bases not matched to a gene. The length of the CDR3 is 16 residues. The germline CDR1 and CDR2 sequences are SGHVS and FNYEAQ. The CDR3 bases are TGTGCCAGCAGCTTAGAACTAGCGGAATTCTACAATGAGCAGTTCTTC. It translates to CASSLELAEFYNEQFF.

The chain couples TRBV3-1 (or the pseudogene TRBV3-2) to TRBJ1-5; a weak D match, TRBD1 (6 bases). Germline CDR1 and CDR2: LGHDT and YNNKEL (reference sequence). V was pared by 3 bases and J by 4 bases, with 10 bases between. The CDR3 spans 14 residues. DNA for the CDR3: TGTGCCAGCAGCCAGCAGGGGTGGAATCAGCCCCAGCATTTT. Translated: CASSQQGWNQPQHF.

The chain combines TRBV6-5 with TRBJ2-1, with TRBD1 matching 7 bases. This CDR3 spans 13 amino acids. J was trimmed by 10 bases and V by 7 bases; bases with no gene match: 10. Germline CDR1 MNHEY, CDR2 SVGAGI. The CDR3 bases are TGTGCCAGCACCTTAAGACAGGGTCGGGAGCAGTTCTTC. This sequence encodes CASTLRQGREQFF.

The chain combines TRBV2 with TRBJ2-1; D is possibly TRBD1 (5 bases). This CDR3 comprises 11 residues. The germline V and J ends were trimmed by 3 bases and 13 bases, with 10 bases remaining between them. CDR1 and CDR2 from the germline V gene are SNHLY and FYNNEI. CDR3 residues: CASSDSRVQFF. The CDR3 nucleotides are TGTGCCAGCAGTGATAGCAGGGTACAGTTCTTC.